The 3 T cell receptor beta chains below were found in one sample sequenced in a study of vaccination effects on CD4 cells after COVID-19 (dated by TCRdb to 2021 to 2024). Library creation used the immunoSEQ multiplex PCR assay. This immuneACCESS table, as held by TCRdb, lists in-frame sequences with V and J called but not all clones. Of the missing ones, under half trace to an unresolved V gene in checked studies; the others have no known cause. The sample has 30,000 to 45,000 clones on record, approximately 84% of them singletons. In total, the top ten clones hold just under 2% of the sample. Their antigens are not known. To identify antigen-specific CD4+ T cell clonotypes by their expansion, the ViraFEST assay first stimulated PBMC with viral peptide pools and then applied TCR sequencing. After around 10 days of culture, CD4+ T cells were isolated with the EasySep CD4+ T cell isolation kit. Each participant got two doses of an mRNA SARS-CoV-2 vaccine, either BNT162b2 or mRNA-1273.

Here the sequenced sample was CD4+ T cells from PBMCs cultured with HCoV-NL63 spike peptides, taken after COVID-19 vaccination. The cell subset or site label corresponds to: HCoV-NL63 spike overlapping peptide pool stimulation. The receptors here all came from a human donor who received a COVID-19 vaccine. Some clones in this sample may be carry-over from other donors' samples.

The rearrangement joins TRBV5-8 to TRBJ1-3; D not resolved. CDR3 length equals 10 residues. V lost 2 bases and J 10 bases, leaving 4 bases between the germline ends. Germline CDR1 is SGHTS and CDR2 is YDEGEE. The CDR3 bases are TGTGCCAGCAGCTTTACAACCATATATTTT. It specifies CASSFTTIYF.

The chain carries TRBV6-4 and TRBJ2-5; 10 positions match TRBD2. CDR1 MRHNA and CDR2 SNTAGT come from the germline V gene. V lost 4 bases and J lost 1; bases outside the gene matches: 15. The CDR3 spans 19 residues. The CDR3 spells CASSASFSGGHGFQETQYF. The CDR3 DNA is TGTGCCAGCAGTGCCTCCTTTAGCGGGGGGCATGGATTCCAAGAGACCCAGTACTTC.

The rearrangement uses TRBV18 and TRBJ2-6, with 12 bases identical to TRBD2. The trim removed 2 bases at V and 5 bases at J, leaving 10 bases unmatched. The germline gives CDR1 KGHSH, CDR2 LQKENI. CDR3 length equals 19 residues. The CDR3 DNA reads as TGTGCCAGCTCACCAGTCTCTGCTAGCGGGGGGGCAAGGGCCAACGTCCTGACTTTC. It specifies CASSPVSASGGARANVLTF.